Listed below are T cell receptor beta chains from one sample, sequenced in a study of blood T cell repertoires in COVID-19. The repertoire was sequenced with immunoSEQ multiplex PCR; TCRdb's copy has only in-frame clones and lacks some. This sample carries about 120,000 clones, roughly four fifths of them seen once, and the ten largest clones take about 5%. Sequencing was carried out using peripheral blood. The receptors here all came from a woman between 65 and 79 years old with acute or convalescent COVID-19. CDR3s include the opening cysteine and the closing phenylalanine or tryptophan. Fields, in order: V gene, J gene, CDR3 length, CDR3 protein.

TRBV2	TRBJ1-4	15	CASSFQGSTNEKLFF
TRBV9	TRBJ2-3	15	CASSRGPRSPDTQYF
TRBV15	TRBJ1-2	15	CATSSRHSANYGYTF
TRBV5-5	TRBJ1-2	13	CASSQEGVYGYTF
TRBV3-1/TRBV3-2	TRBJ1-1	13	CASSQSPGTEAFF
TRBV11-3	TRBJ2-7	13	CASSLFDSYEQYF
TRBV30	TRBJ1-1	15	CAWSGGRRGDTEAFF
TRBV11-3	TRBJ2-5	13	CASSLGGVETQYF
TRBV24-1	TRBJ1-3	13	CATSESSGNTIYF
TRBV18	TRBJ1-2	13	CASSPEGVGGYTF
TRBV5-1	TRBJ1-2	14	CASKIPGASYGYTF
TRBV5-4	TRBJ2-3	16	CASSTSGGARTDTQYF
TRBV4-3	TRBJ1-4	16	CASSQDQAVGSEKLFF
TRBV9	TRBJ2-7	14	CASSAGQGPYEQYF
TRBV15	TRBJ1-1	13	CATSARVDTEAFF
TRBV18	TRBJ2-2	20	CASSPPRTSGGPTNTGELFF
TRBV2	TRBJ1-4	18	CASSVIGQGKLTNEKLFF
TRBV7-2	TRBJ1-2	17	CASSPRFSGVTNYGYTF
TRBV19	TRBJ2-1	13	CASSIDGGAEQFF
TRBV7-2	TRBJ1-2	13	CASSLGLQYGYTF
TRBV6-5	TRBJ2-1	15	CASSYSGGSYNEQFF
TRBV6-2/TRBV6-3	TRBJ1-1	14	CASSFRQGATEAFF
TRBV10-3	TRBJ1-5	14	CAISADRDNQPQHF
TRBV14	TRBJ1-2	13	CASSPGGMGGYTF
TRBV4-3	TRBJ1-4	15	CASSQGDREGEKLFF
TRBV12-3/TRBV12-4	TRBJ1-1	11	CASSTRSEAFF
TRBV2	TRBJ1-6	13	CASIGRGNSPLHF
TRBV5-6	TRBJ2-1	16	CASSWTSGGNYNEQFF
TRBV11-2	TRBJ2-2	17	CASSLFGLAGGNGELFF
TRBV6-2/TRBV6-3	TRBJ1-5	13	CASSLLINQPQHF
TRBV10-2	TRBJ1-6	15	CASSSLGQGNSPLHF
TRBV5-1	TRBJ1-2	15	CASSLETGGVDGYTF
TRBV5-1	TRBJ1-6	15	CASSLDSGVNSPLHF
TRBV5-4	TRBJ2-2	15	CASSLLGENTGELFF
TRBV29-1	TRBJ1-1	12	CSVDQGNTEAFF
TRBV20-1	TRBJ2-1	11	CSASEPNEQFF
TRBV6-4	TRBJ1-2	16	CASSDGHGTGANGYTF
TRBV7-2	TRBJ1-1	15	CASSSPGGGNTEAFF
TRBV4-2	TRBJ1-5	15	CASSQDITGGQPQHF
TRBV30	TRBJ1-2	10	CAWTPGLVAF
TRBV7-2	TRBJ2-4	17	CASSGLAGGLAKNIQYF
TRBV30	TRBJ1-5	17	CAWMRDEGLYSNQPQHF
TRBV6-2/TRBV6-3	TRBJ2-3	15	CASSFRAEVTNTQYF
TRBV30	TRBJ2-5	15	CAWSKGLGGQETQYF
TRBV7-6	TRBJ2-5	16	CASSLVVGEYQETQYF
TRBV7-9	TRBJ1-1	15	CASSLSGTANTEAFF
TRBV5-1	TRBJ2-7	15	CASSLDTGGSYEQYF
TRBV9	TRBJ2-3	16	CASSVVAAPPTDTQYF
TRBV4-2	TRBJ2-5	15	CASSQETGGQETQYF
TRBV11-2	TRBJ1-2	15	CASSLDHGGIYGYTF
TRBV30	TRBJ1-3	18	CAWSILGQGALAGNTIYF
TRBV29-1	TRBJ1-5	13	CSVRTASNQPQHF
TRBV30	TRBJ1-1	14	CAWTRGHGYTEAFF
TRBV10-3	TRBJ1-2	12	CAISVGGYGQTF
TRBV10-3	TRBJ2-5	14	CAISESGQGGTQYF
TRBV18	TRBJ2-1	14	CASSRGQSYNEQFF
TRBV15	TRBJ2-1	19	CATSRDPGLGMLAYNEQFF
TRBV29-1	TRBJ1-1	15	CSVSGGRRLNTEAFF
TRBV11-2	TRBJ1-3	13	CASSLAEGNTIYF
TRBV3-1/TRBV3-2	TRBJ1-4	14	CASSPQGYGEKLFF